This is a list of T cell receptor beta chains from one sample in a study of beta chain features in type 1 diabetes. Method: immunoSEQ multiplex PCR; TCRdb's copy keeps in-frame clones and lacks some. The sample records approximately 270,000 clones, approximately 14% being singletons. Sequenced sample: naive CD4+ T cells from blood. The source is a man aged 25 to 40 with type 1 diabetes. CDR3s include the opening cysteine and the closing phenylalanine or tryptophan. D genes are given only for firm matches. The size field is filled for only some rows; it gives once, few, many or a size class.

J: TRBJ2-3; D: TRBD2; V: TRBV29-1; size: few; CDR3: CSVKSTGGLAGPTDTQYF; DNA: TGCAGCGTTAAGTCGACAGGCGGACTAGCGGGACCCACAGATACGCAGTATTTT
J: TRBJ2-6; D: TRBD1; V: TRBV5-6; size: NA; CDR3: CASSLRQGARFNGANVLTF; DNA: TGTGCCAGCAGCCTAAGACAGGGTGCTCGCTTTAATGGGGCCAACGTCCTGACTTTC
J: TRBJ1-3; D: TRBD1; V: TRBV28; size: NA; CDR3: CASSYLTGGNTIYF; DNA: TGTGCCAGCAGTTACCTGACAGGGGGAAACACCATATATTTT
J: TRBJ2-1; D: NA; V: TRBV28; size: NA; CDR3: CASSSQYPYNEQFF; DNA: TGTGCCAGCAGTTCACAATACCCCTACAATGAGCAGTTCTTC
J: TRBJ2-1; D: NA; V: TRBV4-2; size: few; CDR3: CASSQDGDASYNEQFF; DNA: TGTGCCAGCAGCCAAGACGGGGATGCGTCCTACAATGAGCAGTTCTTC
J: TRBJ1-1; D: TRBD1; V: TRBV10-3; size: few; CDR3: CAISVQGVNTEAFF; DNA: TGTGCCATCAGTGTACAGGGGGTGAACACTGAAGCTTTCTTT
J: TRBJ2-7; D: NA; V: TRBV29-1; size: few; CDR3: CSVASSYEQYF; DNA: TGCAGCGTAGCTAGCAGCTACGAGCAGTACTTC
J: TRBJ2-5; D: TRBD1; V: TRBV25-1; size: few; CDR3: CASSDRTGGETQYF; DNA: TGTGCCAGCAGTGACCGCACAGGGGGGGAGACCCAGTACTTC
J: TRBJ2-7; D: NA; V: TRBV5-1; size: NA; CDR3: CASSLDKNYEQYF; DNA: TGCGCCAGCAGCTTGGACAAGAACTACGAGCAGTACTTC
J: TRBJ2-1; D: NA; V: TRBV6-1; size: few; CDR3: CASSAGRTGRGEQFF; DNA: TGTGCCTCCTCCGCGGGGAGAACAGGACGTGGTGAGCAGTTCTTC
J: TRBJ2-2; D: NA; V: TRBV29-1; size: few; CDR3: CSVDSGTGNTGELFF; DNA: TGCAGCGTTGATTCGGGGACTGGCAACACCGGGGAGCTGTTTTTT
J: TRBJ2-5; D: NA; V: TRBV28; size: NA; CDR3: CASKISGETQYF; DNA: TGTGCCAGCAAGATAAGCGGAGAGACCCAGTACTTC
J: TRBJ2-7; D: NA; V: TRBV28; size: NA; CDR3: CATLGSIVNEQYF; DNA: TGTGCCACCCTGGGGAGCATCGTTAACGAGCAGTACTTC
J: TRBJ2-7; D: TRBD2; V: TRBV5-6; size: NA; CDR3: CASSLTSGSSYEQYF; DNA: TGTGCCAGCAGCTTGACTAGCGGGAGTTCCTACGAGCAGTACTTC
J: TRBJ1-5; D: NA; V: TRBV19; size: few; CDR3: CASSQDSSNQPQHF; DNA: TGTGCCAGTAGCCAGGACAGCTCAAATCAGCCCCAGCATTTT
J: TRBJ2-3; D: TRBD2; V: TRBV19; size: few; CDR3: CASRLAAITDTQYF; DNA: TGTGCCAGTAGACTAGCGGCGATCACAGATACGCAGTATTTT
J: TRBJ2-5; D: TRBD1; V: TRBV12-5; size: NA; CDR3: CASGLDRGKETQYF; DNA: TGTGCTAGTGGTCTGGACAGGGGGAAAGAGACCCAGTACTTC
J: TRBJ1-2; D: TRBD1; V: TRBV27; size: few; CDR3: CASSDYRGLTLGYTF; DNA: TGTGCCAGCAGTGATTACAGGGGGCTGACTTTGGGCTACACCTTC
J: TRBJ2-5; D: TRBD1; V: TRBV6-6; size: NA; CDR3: CASRTRTGGETQYF; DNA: TGTGCCAGCAGGACTCGCACAGGGGGCGAGACCCAGTACTTC
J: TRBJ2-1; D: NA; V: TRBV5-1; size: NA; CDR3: CASSFDGSSYNEQFF; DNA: TGCGCCAGCAGCTTCGACGGGAGCTCCTACAATGAGCAGTTCTTC
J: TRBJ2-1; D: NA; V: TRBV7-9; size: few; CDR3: CASSLQAENEQFF; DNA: TGTGCCAGCAGTCTACAGGCTGAGAATGAGCAGTTCTTC
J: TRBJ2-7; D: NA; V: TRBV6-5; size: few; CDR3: CASSERDSDYEQYF; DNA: TGTGCCAGCAGTGAACGGGACTCTGATTACGAGCAGTACTTC
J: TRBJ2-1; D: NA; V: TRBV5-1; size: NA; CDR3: CASSHDRDIADEQFF; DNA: TGCGCCAGCAGTCACGACCGGGACATTGCGGATGAGCAGTTCTTC
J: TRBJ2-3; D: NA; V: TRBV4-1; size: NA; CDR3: CASSPSSTDTQYF; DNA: TGCGCCAGCAGCCCCTCGAGCACAGATACGCAGTATTTT
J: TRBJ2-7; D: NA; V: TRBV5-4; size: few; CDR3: CASSRGGEDYEQYF; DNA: TGTGCCAGCAGCCGAGGAGGGGAGGACTACGAGCAGTACTTC
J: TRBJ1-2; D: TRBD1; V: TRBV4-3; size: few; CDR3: CASSQAGTGGYGYTF; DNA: TGCGCCAGCAGCCAAGCAGGGACAGGCGGCTATGGCTACACCTTC
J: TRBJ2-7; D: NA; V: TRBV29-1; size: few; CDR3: CSVAVAASYEQYF; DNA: TGCAGCGTTGCAGTTGCGGCCTCCTACGAGCAGTACTTC
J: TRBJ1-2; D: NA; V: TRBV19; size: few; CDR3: CASRQAIDYGYTF; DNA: TGTGCCAGCCGACAGGCCATCGACTATGGCTACACCTTC
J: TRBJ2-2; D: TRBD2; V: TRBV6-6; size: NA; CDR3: CASSYSGTSPGELFF; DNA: TGTGCCAGCAGTTACTCCGGGACTAGCCCCGGGGAGCTGTTTTTT
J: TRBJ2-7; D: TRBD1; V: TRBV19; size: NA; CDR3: CASSKGQTYEQYF; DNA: TGTGCCAGTAGCAAGGGACAGACCTACGAGCAGTACTTC
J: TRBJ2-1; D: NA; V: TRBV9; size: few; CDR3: CASRPGSSSYNEQFF; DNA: TGTGCCAGCAGGCCGGGGTCTAGCTCCTACAATGAGCAGTTCTTC
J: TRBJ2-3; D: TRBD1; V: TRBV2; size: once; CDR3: CASTRGTGTDTQYF; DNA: TGTGCCAGCACCCGCGGGACAGGTACAGATACGCAGTATTTT
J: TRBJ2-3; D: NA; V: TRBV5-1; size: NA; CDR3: CASSLADYLVADTQYF; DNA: TGCGCCAGCAGCTTGGCAGACTACCTTGTGGCAGATACGCAGTATTTT
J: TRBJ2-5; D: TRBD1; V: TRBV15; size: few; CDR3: CATSRGGTVETQYF; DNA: TGTGCCACCAGCAGAGGAGGGACAGTAGAGACCCAGTACTTC
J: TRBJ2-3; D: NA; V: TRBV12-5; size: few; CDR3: CASGLVRSRRDTQYF; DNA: TGTGCTAGTGGTTTGGTACGGTCAAGGAGAGATACGCAGTATTTT
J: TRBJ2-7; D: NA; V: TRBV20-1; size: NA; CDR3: CSALGLYEQYF; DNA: TGCAGTGCTCTTGGGCTCTACGAGCAGTACTTC
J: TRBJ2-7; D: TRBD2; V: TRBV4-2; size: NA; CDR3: CASSQGLAGVSPWEQYF; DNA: TGTGCCAGCAGCCAAGGACTAGCGGGAGTTTCCCCTTGGGAGCAGTACTTC
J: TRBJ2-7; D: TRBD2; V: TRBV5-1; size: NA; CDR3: CASSRPGLASQEQYF; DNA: TGCGCCAGCAGCCGTCCGGGACTAGCGTCACAAGAGCAGTACTTC
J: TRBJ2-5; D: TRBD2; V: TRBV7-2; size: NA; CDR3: CASSLRVAGEETQYF; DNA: TGTGCCAGCAGCTTAAGGGTAGCGGGAGAAGAGACCCAGTACTTC
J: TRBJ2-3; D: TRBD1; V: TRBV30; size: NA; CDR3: CAWGNGQGPDTQYF; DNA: TGTGCCTGGGGAAATGGACAGGGGCCAGATACGCAGTATTTT
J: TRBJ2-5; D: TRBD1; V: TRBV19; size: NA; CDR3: CASSIRSDRAKQETQYF; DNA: TGTGCCAGTAGTATTCGCTCGGACAGGGCTAAGCAAGAGACCCAGTACTTC
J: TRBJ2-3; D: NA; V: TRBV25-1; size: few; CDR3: CASSDVASTDTQYF; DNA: TGTGCCAGCAGTGATGTGGCTAGCACAGATACGCAGTATTTT
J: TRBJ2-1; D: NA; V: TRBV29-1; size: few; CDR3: CSVSVGAIPDQFF; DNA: TGCAGCGTTTCGGTGGGAGCTATCCCGGATCAGTTCTTC
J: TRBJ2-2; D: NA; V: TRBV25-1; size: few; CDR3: CASCAGLNTGELFF; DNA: TGTGCCAGCTGTGCGGGACTCAACACCGGGGAGCTGTTTTTT
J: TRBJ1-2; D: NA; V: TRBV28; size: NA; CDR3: CASSRRQATGGYTF; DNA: TGTGCCAGCAGCCGACGACAGGCCACAGGTGGCTACACCTTC
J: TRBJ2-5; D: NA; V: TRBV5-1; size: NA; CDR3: CASSGGVVGETQYF; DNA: TGCGCCAGCAGCGGAGGGGTCGTGGGAGAGACCCAGTACTTC